This T cell receptor (beta chain) was obtained from a study of metastatic and nonmetastatic thyroid tumors. Across the study: Repertoire comparison spanned blood and tumor or nodule tissue of malignant and benign thyroid patients.

This clone was seen at least ten times. Its antigen is not identified. In germline, CDR1 is WSHSY, CDR2 SAAADI. V dropped 0 bases and J dropped 7; count of bases not matched to a gene: 0. This CDR3 spans 13 amino acids. Thyroid surgery had not been preceded by any treatment in any patient. In the study's own analysis: Clinicopathological groups differed in CDR3, with these differences serving to build a distant-metastasis classifier for papillary thyroid cancer. TCRdb reanalyzed the PCR reads with MiXCR. These V and J calls derive from TCRdb rather than the authors' analysis. The repertoire has 45,000 or so clones, about 4% of them found once; the top ten carry about 9.8%. The study, taken as a whole, reports: Across blood and tumor, TCR beta diversity in malignant thyroid tumors was reportedly significantly higher than in benign nodules.

Sequencing was done on a sample of blood. This TCR derives from a female donor with papillary thyroid cancer or a benign thyroid nodule (not recorded which). Some clones in this sample may be carry-over from other donors' samples. This chain connects TRBV10-2 to TRBJ2-1; 7 bases are shared with TRBD1. CDR3 nucleotide sequence: TGCGCCAGCAGTGAGTCGACAGGGAATGAGCAGTTCTTC. Encoded protein: CASSESTGNEQFF.